This T cell receptor (beta chain) was sequenced for a study of CD4 T cells in relation to SARS-CoV-2 and coronaviruses. About the study: The HLA restriction of the shared crossreactive spike epitopes was mapped.

Germline assignment: CDR1 SSHAT and CDR2 FNYEAQ (reference sequence). The CDR3 spans 16 residues. A word on this clone: Its antigen is as yet unknown. The junction does not match germline at one end; this may be a read error.

Before the COVID-19 pandemic, during about 2010-2018, CD4+ T cells were taken from unexposed donors. CD4+ T cells were isolated from the cells after nine to eleven days of culture. The repertoire was sequenced with immunoSEQ multiplex PCR; TCRdb's copy has only in-frame clones and lacks some. Of roughly 21,000 clones in the sample, more than 75% were seen once. The source of this sequence is a human donor in good health. Sequencing was done on a sample of CD4+ T cells from PBMCs, cultured in vitro. The rearrangement joins TRBV7-7 to TRBJ2-5; 14 positions agree with TRBD2. This chain's CDR3 is CASSLGTSGSQETQYF. The CDR3, as DNA: TGTGCTAGCAGCTTAGGGACTAGCGGGAGCCAAGAGACCCAGTACTTC.